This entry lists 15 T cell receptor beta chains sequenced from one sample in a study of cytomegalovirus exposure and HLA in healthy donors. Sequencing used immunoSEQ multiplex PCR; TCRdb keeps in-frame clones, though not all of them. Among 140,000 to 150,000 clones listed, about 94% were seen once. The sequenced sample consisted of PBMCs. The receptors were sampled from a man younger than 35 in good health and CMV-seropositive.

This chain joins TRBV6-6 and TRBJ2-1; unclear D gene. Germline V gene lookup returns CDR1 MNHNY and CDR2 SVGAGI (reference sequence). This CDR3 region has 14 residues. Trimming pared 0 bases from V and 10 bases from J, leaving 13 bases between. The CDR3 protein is CASSYSFGSREQFF. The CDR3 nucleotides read TGTGCCAGCAGTTACTCTTTTGGTAGTCGAGAGCAGTTCTTC.

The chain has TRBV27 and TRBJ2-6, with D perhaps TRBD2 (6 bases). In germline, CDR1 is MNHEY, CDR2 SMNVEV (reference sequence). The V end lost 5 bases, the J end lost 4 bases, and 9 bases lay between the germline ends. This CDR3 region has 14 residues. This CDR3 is CASSGGTGANVLTF. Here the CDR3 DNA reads TGTGCCAGCAGTGGGGGGACCGGGGCCAACGTCCTGACTTTC.

This chain's CDR3 is CASRMAGGPGEQYF. In nucleotides, the CDR3 is TGTGCCAGCAGGATGGCGGGAGGGCCCGGCGAGCAGTACTTC. This chain joins TRBV2 and TRBJ2-7, with 9 bases identical to TRBD2. Germline lookup yields CDR1 SNHLY and CDR2 FYNNEI. The CDR3 covers 14 residues. The V gene end was trimmed by 6 bases and the J gene end by 6 bases; junction bases not matched to a gene: 9.

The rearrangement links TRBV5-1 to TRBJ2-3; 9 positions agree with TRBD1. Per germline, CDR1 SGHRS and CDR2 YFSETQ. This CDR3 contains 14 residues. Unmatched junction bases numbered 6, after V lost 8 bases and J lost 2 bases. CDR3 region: CASARDRATDTQYF. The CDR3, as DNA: TGCGCCAGTGCGCGGGACAGGGCCACAGATACGCAGTATTTT. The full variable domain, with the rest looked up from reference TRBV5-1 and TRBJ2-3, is KAGVTQTPRYLIKTRGQQVTLSCSPISGHRSVSWYQQTPGQGLQFLFEYFSETQRNKGNFPGRFSGRQFSNSRSEMNVSTLELGDSALYLCASARDRATDTQYFGPGTRLTVL.

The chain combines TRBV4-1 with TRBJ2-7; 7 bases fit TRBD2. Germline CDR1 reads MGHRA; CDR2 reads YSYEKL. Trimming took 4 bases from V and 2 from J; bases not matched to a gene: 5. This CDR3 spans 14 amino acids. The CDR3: CASSLLGGAYEQYF. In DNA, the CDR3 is TGCGCCAGCAGCCTCTTGGGGGGGGCCTACGAGCAGTACTTC.

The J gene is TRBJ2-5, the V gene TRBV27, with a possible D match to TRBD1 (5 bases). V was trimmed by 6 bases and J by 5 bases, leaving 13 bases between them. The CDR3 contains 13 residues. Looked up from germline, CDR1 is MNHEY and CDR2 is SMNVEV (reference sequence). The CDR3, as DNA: TGTGCCAGCAGCTCTAGGGGTTCTGAGACCCAGTACTTC. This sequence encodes CASSSRGSETQYF.

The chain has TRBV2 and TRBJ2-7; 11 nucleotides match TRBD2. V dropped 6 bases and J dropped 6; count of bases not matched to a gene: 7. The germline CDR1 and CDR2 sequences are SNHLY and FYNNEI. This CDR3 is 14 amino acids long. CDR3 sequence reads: CASSDHGTSGEQYF. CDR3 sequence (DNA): TGTGCCAGCAGCGACCATGGGACTAGCGGCGAGCAGTACTTC.

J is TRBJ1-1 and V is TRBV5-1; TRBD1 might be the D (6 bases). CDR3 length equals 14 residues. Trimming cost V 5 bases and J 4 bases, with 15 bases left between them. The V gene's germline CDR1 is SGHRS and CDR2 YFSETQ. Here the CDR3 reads CASREQGWGTEAFF. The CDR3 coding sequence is TGCGCCAGCAGGGAACAGGGTTGGGGCACTGAAGCTTTCTTT.

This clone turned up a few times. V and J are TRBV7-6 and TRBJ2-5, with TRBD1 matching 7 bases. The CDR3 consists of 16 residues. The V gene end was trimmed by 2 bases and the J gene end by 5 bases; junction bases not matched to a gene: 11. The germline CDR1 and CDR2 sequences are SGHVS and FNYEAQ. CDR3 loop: CASSLMVRGGGETQYF. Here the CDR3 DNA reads TGTGCCAGCAGCTTAATGGTTAGAGGGGGCGGCGAGACCCAGTACTTC.

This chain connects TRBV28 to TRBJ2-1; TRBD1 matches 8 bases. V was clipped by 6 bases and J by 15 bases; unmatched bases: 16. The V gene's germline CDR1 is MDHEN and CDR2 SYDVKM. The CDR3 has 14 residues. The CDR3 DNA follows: TGTGCCAGCAGCCGAGGGGGGACAGGTCAATCCCGGTTCTTC. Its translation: CASSRGGTGQSRFF. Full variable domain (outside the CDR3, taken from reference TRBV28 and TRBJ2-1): DVKVTQSSRYLVKRTGEKVFLECVQDMDHENMFWYRQDPGLGLRLIYFSYDVKMKEKGDIPEGYSVSREKKERFSLILESASTNQTSMYLCASSRGGTGQSRFFGPGTRLTVL.

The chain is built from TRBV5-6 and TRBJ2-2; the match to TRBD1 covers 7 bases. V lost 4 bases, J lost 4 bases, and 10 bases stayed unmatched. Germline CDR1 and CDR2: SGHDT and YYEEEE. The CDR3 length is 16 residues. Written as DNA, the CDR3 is TGTGCCAGCAGCCCGCCGACAGGGTTCGGCACCGGGGAGCTGTTTTTT. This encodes CASSPPTGFGTGELFF.

The CDR3 region is CASSLGSQNTIYF. CDR3 bases: TGCGCCAGCAGCCTCGGGTCTCAAAACACCATATATTTT. The chain couples TRBV5-1 to TRBJ1-3; D gene uncertain. V lost 4 bases to trimming and J lost 6 bases, with 11 bases between them. CDR3 length equals 13 residues. Germline CDR1 SGHRS, CDR2 YFSETQ. Using reference TRBV5-1 and TRBJ1-3 for the parts outside the CDR3, the full variable domain is KAGVTQTPRYLIKTRGQQVTLSCSPISGHRSVSWYQQTPGQGLQFLFEYFSETQRNKGNFPGRFSGRQFSNSRSEMNVSTLELGDSALYLCASSLGSQNTIYFGEGSWLTVV.

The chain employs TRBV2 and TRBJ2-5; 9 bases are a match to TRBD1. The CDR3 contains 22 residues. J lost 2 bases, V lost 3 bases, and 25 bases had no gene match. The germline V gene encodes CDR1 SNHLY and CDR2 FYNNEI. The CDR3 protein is CASSDHLPGQGSLKEAQETQYF. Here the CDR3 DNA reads TGTGCCAGCAGTGATCATTTACCGGGACAGGGATCCCTAAAGGAGGCGCAAGAGACCCAGTACTTC. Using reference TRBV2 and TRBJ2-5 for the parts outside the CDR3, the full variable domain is EPEVTQTPSHQVTQMGQEVILRCVPISNHLYFYWYRQILGQKVEFLVSFYNNEISEKSEIFDDQFSVERPDGSNFTLKIRSTKLEDSAMYFCASSDHLPGQGSLKEAQETQYFGPGTRLLVL.

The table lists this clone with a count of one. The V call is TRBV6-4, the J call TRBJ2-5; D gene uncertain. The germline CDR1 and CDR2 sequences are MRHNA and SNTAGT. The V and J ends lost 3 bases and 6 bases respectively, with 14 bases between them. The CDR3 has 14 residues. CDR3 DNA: TGTGCCAGCAGTGATTCGACAATCGGTAAGACCCAGTACTTC. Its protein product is CASSDSTIGKTQYF.

The CDR3 region has the DNA TGTGCCAGCCTCCTACTAGCGGACTCCTACAATGAGCAGTTCTTC. Its protein product is CASLLLADSYNEQFF. The chain has TRBV7-9 and TRBJ2-1; 8 bases match TRBD2. With 8 bases clipped from V and 0 bases from J, the junction kept 6 bases outside the gene matches. Germline V gene data show CDR1 as SEHNR and CDR2 as FQNEAQ (reference sequence). This CDR3 has 15 residues.